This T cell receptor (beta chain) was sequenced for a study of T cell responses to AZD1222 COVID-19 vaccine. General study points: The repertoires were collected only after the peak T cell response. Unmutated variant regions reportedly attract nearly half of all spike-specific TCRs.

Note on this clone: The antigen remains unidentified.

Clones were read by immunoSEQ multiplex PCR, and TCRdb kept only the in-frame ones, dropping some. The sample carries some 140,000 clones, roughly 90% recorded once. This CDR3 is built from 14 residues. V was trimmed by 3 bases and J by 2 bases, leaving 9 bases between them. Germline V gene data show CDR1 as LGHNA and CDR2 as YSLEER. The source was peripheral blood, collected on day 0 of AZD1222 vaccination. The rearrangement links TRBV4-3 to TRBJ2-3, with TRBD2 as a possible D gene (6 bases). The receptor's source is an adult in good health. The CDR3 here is CASSHSGNTDTQYF. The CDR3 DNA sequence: TGCGCCAGCAGCCATAGCGGTAACACAGATACGCAGTATTTT.